This T cell receptor beta chain came from a study of CD8+ T cells in alopecia areata. Study as a whole: The SALT score measured affected scalp surface percentage in treated patients. Study-wide points: Both scalp clonality and the expanded CD8+ clones among the top 100 showed a significant decrease with tofacitinib. During tofacitinib treatment, many expanded lesional clones remained in scalp and blood.

A few counts support this clone. Its antigen remains unknown. The authors extracted RNA and reverse transcribed it into cDNA as the sequencing template. Data came from immunoSEQ multiplex PCR; TCRdb stores just in-frame clones and leaves some out. The data show a few hundred thousand clones, under 75% seen once. Treatment defined: oral pan-JAK inhibitor, 5-10 mg twice daily. Alopecia areata patients provided lesional scalp punch biopsies and peripheral blood. The material was CD4+ T cells sorted from blood, obtained at week 4, from a patient treated with tofacitinib. The receptor was derived from a human donor with alopecia areata.

The CDR3 sequence is CAISREAAQHF. Written as DNA, the CDR3 is TGTGCCATCTCACGAGAGGCAGCCCAGCATTTT. The chain links TRBV10-3 to TRBJ1-5; D is ambiguous. Trimming took off 8 bases at V and 11 bases at J, with 13 bases between the two ends. Germline assignment: CDR1 ENHRY and CDR2 SYGVKD. The CDR3 length is 11 residues.